The clone carrying this T cell receptor beta chain was counted ten times or more. Its antigen is unknown. The data are from a study of blood T cells in healthy people across ages. With a J-beta primer mix and a sample-barcoded 5' primer, a second PCR ran 7 to 11 cycles. From the 5' RACE reads, TCRdb called clonotypes with MiXCR, one entry per CDR3 protein. The repertoire consists of roughly 900,000 distinct CDR3 sequences, with less than 35% occurring once and the leading ten covering approximately 15%. Regarding the study as a whole: Diversity was higher, and naive CD4+ cells more numerous, in long-lived donors than in aged donors.

Germline loops: CDR1 DFQATT, CDR2 SNEGSKA (reference sequence). V was cut by 0 bases and J by 3 bases, with 10 bases left in between. The CDR3 has 14 residues. The gene calls are TRBV20-1 and TRBJ2-3; D is ambiguous. The sequence was collected from a woman over 75 in good health. Sequencing was performed on blood. The CDR3 protein is CSARDLRRTDTQYF. The CDR3 DNA is TGCAGTGCTAGAGATCTCCGTAGAACAGATACGCAGTATTTT.